This T cell receptor beta chain was recorded in a study of response to subunit inactivated influenza vaccine. This clonotype was found a few times. The CDR3 spans 14 residues. CDR1 is SGDLS, CDR2 YYNGEE, per germline. Deletions cut 4 bases from V and 0 bases from J, with 11 bases between. TCRdb independently ran MiXCR on the RT-PCR reads; one entry per CDR3 protein. The sample consists of just under 550,000 distinct CDR3 sequences, under 25% of them appearing once. This sample was also put to use in a study of T cells expressing NK-cell markers. Turning to that study: The authors generated TCR beta cDNA through 5'RACE template switching with UMIs. Sequenced donors, eight in total, included seven who were HCMV-seropositive and one who was seronegative. The study found dominant NKG2C+ clonotypes at roughly 1.0-7.0% of CD8+ T cells in about 6 donors. Uncertainty persisted over the HCMV specificity of expanded NKG2C+ T cell clones.

This material consisted of CD4+ T cells sorted from PBMCs, taken 12 days after vaccination. This chain connects TRBV9 to TRBJ2-7; D ambiguous. The TCR originated in a man over 45 who received an inactivated influenza vaccine. The CDR3 spells CASSPSDLSYEQYF. The DNA for the CDR3 is TGTGCCAGCAGCCCCTCGGACCTCTCCTACGAGCAGTACTTC.